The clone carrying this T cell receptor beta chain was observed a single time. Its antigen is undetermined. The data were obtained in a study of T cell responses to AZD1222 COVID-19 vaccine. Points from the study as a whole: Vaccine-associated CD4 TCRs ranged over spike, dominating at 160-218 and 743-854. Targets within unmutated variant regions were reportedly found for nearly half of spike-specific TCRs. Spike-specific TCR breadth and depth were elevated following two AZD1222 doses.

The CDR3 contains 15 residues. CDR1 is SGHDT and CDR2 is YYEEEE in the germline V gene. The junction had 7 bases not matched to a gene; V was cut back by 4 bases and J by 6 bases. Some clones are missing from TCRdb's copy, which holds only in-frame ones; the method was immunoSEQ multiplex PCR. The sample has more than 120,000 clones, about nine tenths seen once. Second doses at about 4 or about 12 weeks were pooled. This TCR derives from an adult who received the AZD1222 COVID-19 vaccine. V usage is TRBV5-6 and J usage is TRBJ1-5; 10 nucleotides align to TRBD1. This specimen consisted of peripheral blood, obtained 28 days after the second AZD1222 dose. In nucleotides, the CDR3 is TGTGCCAGCAGCCGACAGGGGGCGGACGGTCAGCCCCAGCATTTT. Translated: CASSRQGADGQPQHF.